The 6 T cell receptor beta chains listed next were all sequenced from one sample in a study of blood T cell repertoires in COVID-19. Some clones are missing from TCRdb's copy, which holds only in-frame ones; the method was immunoSEQ multiplex PCR. The table shows about 210,000 clones, with 75% to 85% occurring only once. The sequencing input was PBMCs or T cells enriched from blood (not recorded which). All receptors come from a man younger than 45 with acute COVID-19.

The genes are TRBV5-6 and TRBJ2-1, with 7 positions matching TRBD2. Germline CDR1 and CDR2: SGHDT and YYEEEE. The CDR3 is made up of 16 amino acids. V was pared by 2 bases and J by 7 bases, with 12 bases of the junction left unmatched. This CDR3 reads CASSFGGGRRQNEQFF. As DNA, the CDR3 is TGTGCCAGCAGCTTTGGCGGGGGTCGACGACAGAATGAGCAGTTCTTC.

The chain joins TRBV25-1 to TRBJ2-2, with unresolved D. CDR3 length: 14 residues. In germline, CDR1 is MGHDK, CDR2 SYGVNS. Between the trimmed V and J ends, which lost 0 bases and 3 bases, there was a span of 5 bases. CDR3 residues: CASSEYGDTGELFF. In DNA form, the CDR3 reads TGTGCCAGCAGTGAATATGGAGACACCGGGGAGCTGTTTTTT. The whole variable domain, filled in from reference TRBV25-1 and TRBJ2-2, reads EADIYQTPRYLVIGTGKKITLECSQTMGHDKMYWYQQDPGMELHLIHYSYGVNSTEKGDLSSESTVSRIRTEHFPLTLESARPSHTSQYLCASSEYGDTGELFFGEGSRLTVL.

V usage is TRBV28 and J usage is TRBJ1-1, with a weak D call TRBD1 (6 bases). Trimming took off 4 bases at V and 1 base at J, with 10 bases between the two ends. This CDR3 comprises 14 residues. Germline-derived CDR1 and CDR2 are MDHEN and SYDVKM. In DNA, the CDR3 is TGTGCCAGCAGTTCCCTGACAGGGAACACTGAAGCTTTCTTT. Its translation is CASSSLTGNTEAFF.

The chain is built from TRBV27 and TRBJ1-3; D is uncertain. This CDR3 is 13 amino acids long. V was clipped by 7 bases and J by 0 bases, with 7 bases between them. CDR1 is MNHEY and CDR2 is SMNVEV in the germline V gene (reference sequence). CDR3 in amino acids: CASIPSSGNTIYF. The CDR3 nucleotides read TGTGCCAGCATCCCCAGCTCTGGAAACACCATATATTTT.

This clone was seen once. The chain links TRBV3-1 (or the pseudogene TRBV3-2) to TRBJ2-2; 13 bases are shared with TRBD2. This CDR3 region has 16 residues. Germline V gene data show CDR1 as LGHDT and CDR2 as YNNKEL (reference sequence). J lost 7 bases, V lost 2 bases, and 4 bases had no gene match. The CDR3 sequence is CASSQTSGGADGELFF. The CDR3 DNA follows: TGTGCCAGCAGCCAAACTAGCGGGGGGGCGGACGGGGAGCTGTTTTTT.

This clone occurred a few times. The chain joins TRBV2 to TRBJ1-6; TRBD1 agrees at 11 bases. V gave up 7 bases and J gave up 8 bases; unmatched junction bases: 7. Germline lookup yields CDR1 SNHLY and CDR2 FYNNEI. The CDR3 totals 15 residues. CDR3 nucleotide sequence: TGTGCCAGCACCCCGGGACAGGGGGTTTATTCACCCCTCCACTTT. Its translation is CASTPGQGVYSPLHF.